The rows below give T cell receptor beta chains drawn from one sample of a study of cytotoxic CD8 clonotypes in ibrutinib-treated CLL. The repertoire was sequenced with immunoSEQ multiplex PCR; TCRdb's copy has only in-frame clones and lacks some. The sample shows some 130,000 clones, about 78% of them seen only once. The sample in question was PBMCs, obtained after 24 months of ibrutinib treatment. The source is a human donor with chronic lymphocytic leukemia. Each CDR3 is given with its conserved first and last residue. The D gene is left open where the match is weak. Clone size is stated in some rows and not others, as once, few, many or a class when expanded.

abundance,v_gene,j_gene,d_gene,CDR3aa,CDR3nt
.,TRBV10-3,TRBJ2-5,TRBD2,CAISGGGETQYF,TGTGCCATCAGTGGCGGGGGGGAGACCCAGTACTTC
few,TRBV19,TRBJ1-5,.,CASSLAGNQPQHF,TGTGCCAGTAGTCTGGCTGGGAATCAGCCCCAGCATTTT
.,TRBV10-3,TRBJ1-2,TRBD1,CAISDPGGRGNYGYTF,TGTGCCATCAGTGATCCGGGGGGCAGGGGGAACTATGGCTACACCTTC
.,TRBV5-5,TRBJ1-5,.,CASSLGPDQPQHF,TGTGCCAGCAGCTTGGGGCCGGATCAGCCCCAGCATTTT
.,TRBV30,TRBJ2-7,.,CAWSVGEPGVYEQYF,TGTGCCTGGAGTGTCGGGGAACCGGGGGTTTACGAGCAGTACTTC
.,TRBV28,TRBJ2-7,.,CASSLRSEQYF,TGTGCCAGCAGTTTAAGGAGTGAGCAGTACTTC
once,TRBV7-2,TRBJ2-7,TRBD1,CASSFGQGPLEQYF,TGTGCCAGCAGCTTTGGACAGGGGCCCCTCGAGCAGTACTTC
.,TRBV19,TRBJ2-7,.,CASSITGTYEQYF,TGTGCCAGTAGTATAACGGGCACCTACGAGCAGTACTTC
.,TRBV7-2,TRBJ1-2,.,CASSLVLTDNNYGYTF,TGTGCCAGCAGCTTAGTCTTGACAGATAATAACTATGGCTACACCTTC
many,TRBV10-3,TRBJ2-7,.,CAIRQTYEQYF,TGTGCCATCCGACAAACCTACGAGCAGTACTTC
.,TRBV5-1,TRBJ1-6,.,CASSLGRWDSPLHF,TGCGCCAGCAGCTTGGGGAGGTGGGATTCACCCCTCCACTTT
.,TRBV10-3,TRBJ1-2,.,CAIRGANYGYTF,TGTGCCATCAGGGGGGCGAACTATGGCTACACCTTC
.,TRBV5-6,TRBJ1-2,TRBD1,CASTPWGTGDYGYTF,TGTGCCAGCACCCCCTGGGGGACAGGAGACTATGGCTACACCTTC
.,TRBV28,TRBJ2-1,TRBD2,CASTRGTRVHNEQFF,TGTGCCAGCACCCGGGGGACTAGGGTGCACAATGAGCAGTTCTTC
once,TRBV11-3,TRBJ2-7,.,CASSLAGEQYF,TGTGCCAGCAGCCTGGCGGGCGAGCAGTACTTC
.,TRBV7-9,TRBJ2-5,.,CASSPRGGKETQYF,TGTGCCAGCAGCCCCAGAGGCGGGAAAGAGACCCAGTACTTC
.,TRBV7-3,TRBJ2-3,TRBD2,CASSLTGAGGTDTQYF,TGTGCCAGCAGCTTAACTGGGGCGGGAGGCACAGATACGCAGTATTTT
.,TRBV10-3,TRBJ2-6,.,CAISLDRQANVLTF,TGTGCCATCAGTCTTGACCGCCAGGCCAACGTCCTGACTTTC
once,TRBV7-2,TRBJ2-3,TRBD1,CASSLGQGISTDTQYF,TGTGCCAGCAGCCTAGGACAGGGGATTAGCACAGATACGCAGTATTTT
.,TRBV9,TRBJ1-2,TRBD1,CASSVVTGENGDGYTF,TGTGCCAGCAGCGTAGTAACAGGGGAAAATGGGGATGGCTACACCTTC
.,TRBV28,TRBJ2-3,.,CASTLQGWGDTQYF,TGTGCCAGCACCCTACAGGGATGGGGGGATACGCAGTATTTT
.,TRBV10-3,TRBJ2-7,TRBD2,CATGLAGDYEQYF,TGTGCCACCGGGCTAGCGGGAGATTACGAGCAGTACTTC
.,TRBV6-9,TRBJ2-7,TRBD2,CASKWTGTSGSSYEQYF,TGTGCCAGCAAGTGGACAGGGACTAGCGGGAGTTCCTACGAGCAGTACTTC
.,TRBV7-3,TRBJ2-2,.,CASSLIGGGELFF,TGTGCCAGCAGCTTAATAGGGGGCGGGGAGCTGTTTTTT
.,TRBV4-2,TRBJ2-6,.,CASSRDRANVLTF,TGTGCCAGCAGCCGGGACCGGGCCAACGTCCTGACTTTC
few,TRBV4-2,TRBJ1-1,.,CASSPSFGVNTEAFF,TGTGCCAGCAGCCCCTCCTTTGGGGTGAACACTGAAGCTTTCTTT
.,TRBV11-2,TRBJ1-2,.,CASSLSLDYGYTF,TGTGCCAGCAGCTTAAGTTTGGACTATGGCTACACCTTC
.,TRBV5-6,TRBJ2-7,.,CASSLWTAPSYEQYF,TGTGCCAGCAGCTTGTGGACAGCCCCCTCCTACGAGCAGTACTTC
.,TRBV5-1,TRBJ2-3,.,CASSPRGDTQYF,TGCGCCAGCAGCCCCCGGGGAGATACGCAGTATTTT
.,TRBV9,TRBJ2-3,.,CASTRGGTDTQYF,TGTGCCAGCACCAGGGGGGGCACAGATACGCAGTATTTT
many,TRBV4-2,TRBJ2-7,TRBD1,CASSQNRGHNEQYF,TGTGCCAGCAGCCAGAACAGGGGGCACAACGAGCAGTACTTC
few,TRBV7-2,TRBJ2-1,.,CASSPRQGPHNEQFF,TGTGCCAGCAGCCCCCGCCAGGGACCACACAATGAGCAGTTCTTC
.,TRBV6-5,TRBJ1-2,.,CASSYADHYTF,TGTGCCAGCAGTTACGCCGACCACTACACCTTC
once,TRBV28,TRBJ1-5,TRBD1,CASSPDRAPGPQHF,TGTGCCAGCAGCCCAGACAGGGCCCCAGGGCCCCAGCATTTT
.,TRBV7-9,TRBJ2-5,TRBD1,CASSLTGGTETQYF,TGTGCCAGCAGCTTGACAGGGGGGACGGAGACCCAGTACTTC
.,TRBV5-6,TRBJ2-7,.,CASSFGTSYEQYF,TGTGCCAGCAGCTTCGGGACCTCCTACGAGCAGTACTTC
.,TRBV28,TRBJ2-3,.,CASTLEDF,TGTGCCAGCACCTTAGAGGATTTT
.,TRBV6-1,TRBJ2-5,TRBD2,CASSEAPGGAYTQYF,TGTGCCAGCAGTGAAGCGCCGGGGGGTGCGTATACCCAGTACTTC
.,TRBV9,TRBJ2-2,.,CASSVVGGLAGELFF,TGTGCCAGCAGCGTAGTAGGCGGGTTGGCCGGGGAGCTGTTTTTT